The clone carrying this T cell receptor (beta chain) was seen more than once but under ten times. Its antigen is unknown. With 60 Vbeta and 13 Jbeta primers, the PCR was carried out. Repertoires were generated with immunoSEQ multiplex PCR, while TCRdb's copy carries only in-frame clones and drops some. The sample lists 200,000 or so clones, 82% occurring once. The source of the sample is a study of cytomegalovirus exposure and HLA in healthy donors. Findings and limits, study-wide: Later work associated more than 15,000 TCR beta sequences with HLA alleles at 0.05 false discovery rate.

V shed 6 bases and J 6 bases; nucleotides not matched to a gene: 8. CDR1 and CDR2 from the germline V gene are SGHTA and FQGTGA. CDR3 length: 14 residues. The chain has TRBV7-3 and TRBJ2-3; TRBD1 matches 8 bases. The origin of this receptor is a woman in her 50s in good health and CMV-seropositive. Sequencing was performed on PBMCs. The CDR3 sequence is CASSPGQAMDTQYF. CDR3 DNA: TGTGCCAGCAGTCCGGGACAGGCCATGGATACGCAGTATTTT.